The 11 T cell receptor beta chains below were found in one sample sequenced in a study of CD8 T cells in Susac syndrome. The RNA input was roughly 0.45 to 1 ug, and it was reverse transcribed with random hexamers. TCRdb called the immunoSEQ multiplex PCR reads again in MiXCR, with one record for every CDR3 protein. The sample has about 140,000 distinct CDR3 sequences, about 95% seen once. Sample: CD4+ T cells from PBMCs. These receptors originate from a human donor with Susac syndrome.

This chain connects TRBV9 to TRBJ1-6; D unclear. The germline V gene encodes CDR1 SGDLS and CDR2 YYNGEE. The CDR3 totals 13 residues. V shed 3 bases and J shed 7 bases, with 8 bases lying between them. For the CDR3, the DNA is TGTGCCAGCAGCGACGGGAGGAATTCACCCCTCCACTTT. Encoded protein: CASSDGRNSPLHF.

The chain is built from TRBV7-3 and TRBJ1-4, with D unresolved. Germline CDR1 reads SGHTA; CDR2 reads FQGTGA. Trimming pared 3 bases from V and 8 bases from J, leaving 10 bases between. The CDR3 sequence is 13 residues long. The CDR3 here is CASSLESGEKLFF. The CDR3 nucleotides are TGTGCCAGCAGCTTGGAGAGCGGGGAAAAACTGTTTTTT.

This clonotype showed up just once. V usage is TRBV7-2 and J usage is TRBJ1-2; TRBD1 might be the D (5 bases). The CDR3 runs to 16 residues. CDR1 is SGHTA, CDR2 FQGNSA, per germline. V gave up 3 bases and J gave up 4 bases, with 18 bases separating them. The DNA of the CDR3 is TGTGCCAGCAGCTTCGCTTTAGGAGGGGCTCGCTATGGCTACACCTTC. It encodes CASSFALGGARYGYTF.

The chain is built from TRBV7-2 and TRBJ2-7, with D possibly matching TRBD2 (6 bases). The ends were cut back, 4 bases at V and 4 bases at J, with 17 bases in the middle. Per germline, CDR1 SGHTA and CDR2 FQGNSA. The CDR3 totals 15 residues. The CDR3 protein is CASSYRTGLQYEQYF. For the CDR3, the DNA is TGTGCCAGCAGCTACCGGACGGGACTGCAATACGAGCAGTACTTC.

The chain couples TRBV19 to TRBJ2-1, with 7 bases aligning to TRBD2. There are 13 residues in the CDR3. The trim removed 4 bases at V and 7 bases at J, leaving 4 bases unmatched. The germline V gene encodes CDR1 LNHDA and CDR2 SQIVND (reference sequence). CDR3 in amino acids: CASSTTSINEQFF. In DNA form, the CDR3 reads TGTGCCAGTAGTACGACTAGCATAAATGAGCAGTTCTTC.

The chain is built from TRBV7-3 and TRBJ2-1, with D tentatively TRBD1 (5 bases). The CDR3 consists of 15 residues. V was pared by 1 base and J by 5 bases, with 12 bases between. Per germline, CDR1 SGHTA and CDR2 FQGTGA. In nucleotides, the CDR3 is TGTGCCAGCAGCTTAATAGGGCAGGGTCACAATGAGCAGTTCTTC. This encodes CASSLIGQGHNEQFF. Using reference TRBV7-3 and TRBJ2-1 for the parts outside the CDR3, the full variable domain is GAGVSQTPSNKVTEKGKYVELRCDPISGHTALYWYRQSLGQGPEFLIYFQGTGAADDSGLPNDRFFAVRPEGSVSTLKIQRTERGDSAVYLCASSLIGQGHNEQFFGPGTRLTVL.

V gene TRBV30 combines with J gene TRBJ2-5; maybe TRBD1 (6 bases). The CDR3 sequence is 13 residues long. The V end was cut by 2 bases, the J end by 3 bases, with 10 bases between. Germline V gives CDR1 GTSNPN, CDR2 SVGIG (reference sequence). CDR3: CAWSRGIKETQYF. The CDR3 DNA reads TGTGCCTGGAGTAGGGGGATAAAAGAGACCCAGTACTTC.

The chain carries TRBV28 and TRBJ2-5; TRBD1 might be the D (6 bases). Germline CDR1 reads MDHEN; CDR2 reads SYDVKM. The CDR3 runs 13 residues. Between the trimmed V and J ends, which lost 6 bases and 4 bases, there was a span of 12 bases. The chain's CDR3 is CASRPGQLETQYF. The CDR3 bases are TGTGCCAGCAGACCCGGACAGCTAGAGACCCAGTACTTC.

V usage is TRBV20-1 and J usage is TRBJ2-7; D is perhaps TRBD1 (6 bases). The CDR3 length is 13 residues. The germline V gene encodes CDR1 DFQATT and CDR2 SNEGSKA (reference sequence). V lost 5 bases, J lost 2 bases, and 13 bases lay in between. CDR3 protein: CSAYSDSTYEQYF. Here the CDR3 DNA reads TGCAGTGCTTATTCGGACAGTACCTACGAGCAGTACTTC.

CDR3 region: CASSGRPKDGGYTF. The DNA for the CDR3 is TGTGCCAGTAGTGGGCGACCCAAAGACGGCGGCTACACCTTC. The rearrangement links TRBV19 to TRBJ1-2; no definite D call. Deletions cut 5 bases from V and 8 bases from J, with 18 bases between. Germline loops: CDR1 LNHDA, CDR2 SQIVND (reference sequence). The CDR3 is 14 residues long.

The genes are TRBV6-5 and TRBJ2-1, with D maybe TRBD2 (7 bases). The CDR3 consists of 15 residues. CDR1 is MNHEY, CDR2 SVGAGI, per germline. V lost 7 bases to trimming and J lost 6 bases, with 19 bases between them. The CDR3 region is CASTKGRGRSNEQFF. The CDR3 DNA follows: TGTGCCAGCACCAAGGGGCGGGGGCGCAGCAATGAGCAGTTCTTC.